These T cell receptor beta chains were read from a single sample in a study of shared clonotypes between healthy human individuals. Assay used: immunoSEQ multiplex PCR; TCRdb lists only in-frame clones, some missing. Found here are around 510,000 clones, around 80% of them singletons; the top ten hold 12%. The sample taken for sequencing was PBMCs. The receptors originated from a woman aged 40 to 50 in good health. Some clones in this sample may be carry-over from other donors' samples. Both conserved end residues are part of each CDR3. The D gene is left open where the match is weak. Rows may omit the clone size; those that give it use once, few, many or a size class.

>TRBJ2-2|few|TRBV7-3|NA
TGTGCCAGCAGCAGTCCAAACACCGGGGAGCTGTTTTTT
CASSSPNTGELFF
>TRBJ1-5|NA|TRBV30|NA
TGTGCCTGGAGTGTAGGGGGTTCTAGCAATCAGCCCCAGCATTTT
CAWSVGGSSNQPQHF
>TRBJ1-2|NA|TRBV6-1|TRBD1
TGTGCCAGCTCCCTGGACAGGAAGTATGGCTACACCTTC
CASSLDRKYGYTF
>TRBJ2-6|NA|TRBV18|TRBD1
TGTGCCAGCTCACCTCCCACTGGGACAGGGGCACTCTCTGGGGCCAACGTCCTGACTTTC
CASSPPTGTGALSGANVLTF
>TRBJ2-1|many|TRBV27|NA
TGTGCCAGCAGTTTACGGGAGCCGGGCTACAATGAGCAGTTCTTC
CASSLREPGYNEQFF
>TRBJ2-3|NA|TRBV7-6|NA
TGTGCCAGCAGCTTGACCCTCTCGGGACTCATCAGGAATACGCAGTATTTT
CASSLTLSGLIRNTQYF
>TRBJ1-2|NA|TRBV9|NA
TGTGCCAGCAGCGTAGACAGAAGGGATGGCTACACCTTC
CASSVDRRDGYTF
>TRBJ1-5|NA|TRBV19|TRBD1
TGTGCCAGTAGTAAACCCGGGACAGGGAGTCAGCCCCAGCATTTT
CASSKPGTGSQPQHF
>TRBJ1-4|NA|TRBV30|NA
TGTGCCTGGAGGAGACAGAAAAATGAAAAACTGTTTTTT
CAWRRQKNEKLFF
>TRBJ2-3|NA|TRBV9|NA
TGTGCCAGCAGCGTGGGGATAGCGTTTAGCACAGATACGCAGTATTTT
CASSVGIAFSTDTQYF
>TRBJ1-5|NA|TRBV6-1|NA
TGTGCCATCTGGACAGCCGATAGCAATCAGCCCCAGCATTTT
CAIWTADSNQPQHF
>TRBJ2-5|NA|TRBV18|NA
TGTGCCAGCTCTTTAGCCCCTCAAGAGACCCAGTACTTC
CASSLAPQETQYF
>TRBJ2-5|NA|TRBV6-5|NA
TGTGCCAGCAGTTATCGGGGACGAGTACAAGAGACCCAGTACTTC
CASSYRGRVQETQYF
>TRBJ2-1|once|TRBV5-4|TRBD1
TGTGCCAGCAGCCCCGGACAGGGGCGACTCAATGAGCAGTTCTTC
CASSPGQGRLNEQFF
>TRBJ1-5|few|TRBV6-6|NA
TGTGCCAGCAGTTACTCGCTCGGGGAGTCTAATCAGCCCCAGCATTTT
CASSYSLGESNQPQHF
>TRBJ2-1|NA|TRBV27|NA
TGTGCCAGCAGTTCCGGTTTGGGGGAGCAGTTCTTC
CASSSGLGEQFF
>TRBJ1-2|NA|TRBV30|TRBD1
TGTGCCTGGAGTGTATTTGAGACAGGGGGCGAAAGTGGCTACACCTTC
CAWSVFETGGESGYTF